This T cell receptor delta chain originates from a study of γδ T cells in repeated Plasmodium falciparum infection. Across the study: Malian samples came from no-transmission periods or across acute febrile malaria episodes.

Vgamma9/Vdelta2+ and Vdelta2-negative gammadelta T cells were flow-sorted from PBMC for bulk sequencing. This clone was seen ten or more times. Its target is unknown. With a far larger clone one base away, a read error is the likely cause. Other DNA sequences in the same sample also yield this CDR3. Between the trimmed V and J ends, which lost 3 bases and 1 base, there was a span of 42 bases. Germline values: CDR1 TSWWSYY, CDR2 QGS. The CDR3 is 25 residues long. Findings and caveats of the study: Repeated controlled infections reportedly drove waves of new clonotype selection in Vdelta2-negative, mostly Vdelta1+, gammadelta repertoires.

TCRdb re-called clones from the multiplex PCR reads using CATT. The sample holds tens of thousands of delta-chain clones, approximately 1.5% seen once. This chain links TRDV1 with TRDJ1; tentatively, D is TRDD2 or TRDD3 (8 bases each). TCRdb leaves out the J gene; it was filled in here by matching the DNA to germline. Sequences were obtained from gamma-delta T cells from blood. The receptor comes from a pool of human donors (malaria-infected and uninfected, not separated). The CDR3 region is CALGEGDFLRDPWGKSTRGTDKLIF. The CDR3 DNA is TGTGCTCTTGGGGAGGGGGACTTCCTACGTGACCCCTGGGGGAAGTCGACCCGAGGCACCGATAAACTCATCTTT.